What follows describes a single TCR beta chain. This sample stems from a study of blood T cell repertoires in COVID-19. The table came from immunoSEQ multiplex PCR; TCRdb's copy has only in-frame clones and leaves some out. The sample lists just under 150,000 clones; over 85% were seen once. The CDR3 is made up of 14 amino acids. Germline V gene lookup returns CDR1 SNHLY and CDR2 FYNNEI. V was pared by 3 bases and J by 8 bases, with 13 bases between. The chain employs TRBV2 and TRBJ1-4; D may be TRBD1 (6 bases). Material: peripheral blood. This sequence was found in a human donor in a cohort sampled during active COVID-19. The CDR3 sequence: CASSEAGAPEKLFF. The CDR3 nucleotides are TGTGCCAGCAGTGAGGCAGGGGCGCCAGAAAAACTGTTTTTT.